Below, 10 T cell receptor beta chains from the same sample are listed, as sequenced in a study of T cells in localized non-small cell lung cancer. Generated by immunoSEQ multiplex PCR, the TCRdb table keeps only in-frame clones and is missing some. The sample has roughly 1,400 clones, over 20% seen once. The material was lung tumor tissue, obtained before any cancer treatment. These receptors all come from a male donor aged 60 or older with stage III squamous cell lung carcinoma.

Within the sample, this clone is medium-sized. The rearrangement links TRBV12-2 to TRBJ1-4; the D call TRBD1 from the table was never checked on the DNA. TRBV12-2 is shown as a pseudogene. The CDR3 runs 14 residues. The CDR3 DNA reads TGTGCCGCAAGGGGGGGACAGGCTAATGAAAAACTGTTTTTT. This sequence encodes CAARGGQANEKLFF.

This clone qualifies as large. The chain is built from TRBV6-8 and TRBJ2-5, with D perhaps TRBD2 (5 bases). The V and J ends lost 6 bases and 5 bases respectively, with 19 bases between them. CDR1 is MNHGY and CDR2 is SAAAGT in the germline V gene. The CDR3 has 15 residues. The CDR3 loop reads CASSLAPGLGETQYF. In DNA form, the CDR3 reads TGTGCCAGCAGCCTAGCCCCCGGTTTGGGGGAGACCCAGTACTTC.

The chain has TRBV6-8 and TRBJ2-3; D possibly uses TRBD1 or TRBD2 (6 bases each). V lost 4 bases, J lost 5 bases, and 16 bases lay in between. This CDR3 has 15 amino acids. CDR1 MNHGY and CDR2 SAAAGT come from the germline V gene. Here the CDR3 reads CASSFRGGVEDTQYF. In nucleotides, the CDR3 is TGTGCCAGCAGTTTCAGGGGAGGAGTGGAAGATACGCAGTATTTT.

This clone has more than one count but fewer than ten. CDR3 nucleotides: TGTGCCAGCAGTTTTGAACCGGGACCGACATTATACAATGAGCAGTTCTTC. Translation: CASSFEPGPTLYNEQFF. The chain recombines TRBV6-8 with TRBJ2-1; either TRBD1 or TRBD2 may supply D (5 bases each). Per the germline V gene, CDR1 is MNHGY and CDR2 is SAAAGT. CDR3 length: 17 amino acids. The V gene lost 4 bases and the J gene lost 4 bases, with 20 bases spanning the gap.

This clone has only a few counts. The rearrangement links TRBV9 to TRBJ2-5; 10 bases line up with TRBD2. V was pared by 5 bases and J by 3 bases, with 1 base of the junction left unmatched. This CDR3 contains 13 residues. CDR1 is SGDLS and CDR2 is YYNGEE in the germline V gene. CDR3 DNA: TGTGCCAGCAGTGGACTAGCGGAAGAGACCCAGTACTTC. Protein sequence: CASSGLAEETQYF.

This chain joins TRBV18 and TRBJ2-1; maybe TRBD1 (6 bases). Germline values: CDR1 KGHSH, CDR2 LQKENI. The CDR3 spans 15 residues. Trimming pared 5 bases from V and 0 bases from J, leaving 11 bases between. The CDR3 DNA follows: TGTGCCAGCTCAACCCAGGGGAGCTCCTACAATGAGCAGTTCTTC. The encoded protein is CASSTQGSSYNEQFF. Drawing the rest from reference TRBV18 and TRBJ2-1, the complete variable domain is NAGVMQNPRHLVRRRGQEARLRCSPMKGHSHVYWYRQLPEEGLKFMVYLQKENIIDESGMPKERFSAEFPKEGPSILRIQQVVRGDSAAYFCASSTQGSSYNEQFFGPGTRLTVL.

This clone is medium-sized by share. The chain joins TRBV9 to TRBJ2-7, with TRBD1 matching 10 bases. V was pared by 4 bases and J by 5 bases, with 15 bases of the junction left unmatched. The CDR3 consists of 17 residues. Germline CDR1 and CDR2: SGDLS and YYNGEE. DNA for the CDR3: TGTGCCAGCAGCTCCCGGACTCGGGACAGGGGTTCCAACGAGCAGTACTTC. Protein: CASSSRTRDRGSNEQYF.

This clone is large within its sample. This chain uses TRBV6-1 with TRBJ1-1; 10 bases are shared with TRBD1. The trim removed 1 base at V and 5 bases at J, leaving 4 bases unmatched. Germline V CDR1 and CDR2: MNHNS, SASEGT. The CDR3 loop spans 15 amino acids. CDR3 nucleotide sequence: TGTGCCAGCAGTGAAGGCGGACAGGGGGGGACTGAAGCTTTCTTT. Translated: CASSEGGQGGTEAFF.

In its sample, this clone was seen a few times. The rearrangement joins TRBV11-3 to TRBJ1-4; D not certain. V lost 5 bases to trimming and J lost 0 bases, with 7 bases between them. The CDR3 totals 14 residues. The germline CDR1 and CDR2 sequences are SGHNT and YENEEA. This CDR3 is CASSLIATNEKLFF. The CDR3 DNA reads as TGTGCCAGCAGCCTCATTGCAACTAATGAAAAACTGTTTTTT.

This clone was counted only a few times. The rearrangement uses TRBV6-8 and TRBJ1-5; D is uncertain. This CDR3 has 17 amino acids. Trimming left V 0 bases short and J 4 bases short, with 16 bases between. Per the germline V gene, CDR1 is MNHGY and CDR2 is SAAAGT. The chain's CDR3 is CASSYSSGSGWNQPQHF. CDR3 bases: TGTGCCAGCAGTTACTCGAGTGGTTCGGGGTGGAATCAGCCCCAGCATTTT.